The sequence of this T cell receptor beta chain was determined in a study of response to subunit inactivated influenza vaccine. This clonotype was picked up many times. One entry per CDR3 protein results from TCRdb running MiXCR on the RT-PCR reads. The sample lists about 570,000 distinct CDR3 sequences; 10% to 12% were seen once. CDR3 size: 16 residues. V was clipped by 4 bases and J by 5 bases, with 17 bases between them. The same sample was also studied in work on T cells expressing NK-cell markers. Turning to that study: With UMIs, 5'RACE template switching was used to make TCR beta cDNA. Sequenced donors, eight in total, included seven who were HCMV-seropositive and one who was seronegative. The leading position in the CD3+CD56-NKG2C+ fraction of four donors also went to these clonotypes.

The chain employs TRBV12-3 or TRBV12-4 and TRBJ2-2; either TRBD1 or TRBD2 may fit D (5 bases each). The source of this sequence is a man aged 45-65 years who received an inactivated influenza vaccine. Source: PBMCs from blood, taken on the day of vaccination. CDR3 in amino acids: CASSSRDRAWTGELFF. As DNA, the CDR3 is TGTGCCAGCAGTTCCCGGGACCGGGCATGGACCGGGGAGCTGTTTTTT.